The 20 T cell receptor beta chains listed next were all sequenced from one sample in a study of OX40 agonist ivuxolimab in advanced cancers. Library generation was performed with the immunoSEQ multiplex PCR assay. Sourced from immuneACCESS, this table was stored by TCRdb with only in-frame sequences that have V and J called. A share of the clones is absent; for the studies checked, an unresolved V gene accounts for under half, and the remainder has no known explanation. The sample table shows approximately 86,000 clones, and under 95% are seen once. More than 0.25% of the sample comes from the top ten. The specimen was CD4+ or CD8+ T cells sorted from blood, collected in a trial of the OX40 agonist ivuxolimab. The receptors derive from an adult with an advanced solid tumor such as melanoma, head and neck, liver or kidney cancer.

The table lists this clone with a count of one. The chain has TRBV7-6 and TRBJ2-2; 15 positions agree with TRBD2. The germline gives CDR1 SGHVS, CDR2 FNYEAQ. CDR3 length equals 20 residues. V lost 1 base to trimming and J lost 4 bases; unmatched junction nucleotides: 10. The DNA for the CDR3 is TGTGCCAGCAGCTTAGGTACCGGACTAGCGGGAGGGCCGGTCACCGGGGAGCTGTTTTTT. This encodes CASSLGTGLAGGPVTGELFF.

The chain combines TRBV7-6 with TRBJ2-3; tentatively, D is TRBD2 (6 bases). CDR3 length: 14 residues. Germline-derived CDR1 and CDR2 are SGHVS and FNYEAQ. V lost 4 bases and J lost 6, with 14 bases in between. DNA for the CDR3: TGTGCCAGCAGCTCGGGGGTGGGGCACGATACGCAGTATTTT. It translates to CASSSGVGHDTQYF.

The chain is built from TRBV27 and TRBJ2-3; no clear D gene. V was clipped by 5 bases and J by 6 bases, with 6 bases between them. CDR1 is MNHEY and CDR2 is SMNVEV in the germline V gene (reference sequence). CDR3 size: 11 residues. In DNA form, the CDR3 reads TGTGCCAGCAGTGCTCGCGATACGCAGTATTTT. This sequence encodes CASSARDTQYF.

The CDR3 sequence: CAISVNNGNANEQYF. The CDR3 bases are TGTGCCATCAGTGTAAATAACGGGAACGCTAACGAGCAGTACTTC. The rearrangement uses TRBV10-3 and TRBJ2-7; tentatively, D is TRBD2 (5 bases). CDR3 size: 15 residues. Germline V gene lookup returns CDR1 ENHRY and CDR2 SYGVKD. V lost 4 bases, J lost 5 bases, and 18 bases lay in between.

V is TRBV28 and J is TRBJ1-2; possibly TRBD1 for D (5 bases). The CDR3 has 15 residues. The germline CDR1 and CDR2 sequences are MDHEN and SYDVKM. Between the trimmed V and J ends, which lost 6 bases and 0 bases, there was a span of 14 bases. The DNA for the CDR3 is TGTGCCAGCAGCGGGGGTTGGGGGTCTAACTATGGCTACACCTTC. It encodes CASSGGWGSNYGYTF.

This clone appeared a few times. The chain joins TRBV14 to TRBJ2-2; no definite D call. CDR3 length equals 16 residues. V was pared by 1 base and J by 7 bases, with 16 bases between. CDR1 and CDR2 (germline): SGHDN, FVKESK. The CDR3 is CASSQVHDPKVGELFF. DNA of the CDR3: TGTGCCAGCAGCCAAGTACACGATCCCAAGGTCGGGGAGCTGTTTTTT. Using reference TRBV14 and TRBJ2-2 for the parts outside the CDR3, the full variable domain is EAGVTQFPSHSVIEKGQTVTLRCDPISGHDNLYWYRRVMGKEIKFLLHFVKESKQDESGMPNNRFLAERTGGTYSTLKVQPAELEDSGVYFCASSQVHDPKVGELFFGEGSRLTVL.

The chain recombines TRBV7-9 with TRBJ2-3, with 8 bases aligning to TRBD2. There are 16 residues in the CDR3. The V segment lost 1 base and the J segment 1 base; nucleotides outside the gene matches: 4. CDR1 is SEHNR and CDR2 is FQNEAQ in the germline V gene (reference sequence). The CDR3 coding sequence is TGTGCCAGCAGCTTAGATCGAGCGGGAGGCACAGATACGCAGTATTTT. It encodes CASSLDRAGGTDTQYF.

This chain uses TRBV5-1 with TRBJ2-7; 7 bases match TRBD2. From germline, CDR1 is SGHRS and CDR2 YFSETQ. V shed 1 base and J 3 bases; nucleotides not matched to a gene: 4. This CDR3 contains 14 residues. Here the CDR3 reads CASSLWEGDYEQYF. CDR3 nucleotides: TGCGCCAGCAGCTTGTGGGAGGGAGACTACGAGCAGTACTTC.

The V gene is TRBV30, the J gene TRBJ1-4; D ambiguous. Trimming left V 4 bases short and J 8 bases short, with 14 bases between. The CDR3 totals 13 residues. Germline V gene lookup returns CDR1 GTSNPN and CDR2 SVGIG (reference sequence). The CDR3 nucleotides read TGTGCCTGGAATGGGCAGGCGGGGGAAAAACTGTTTTTT. Residues: CAWNGQAGEKLFF.

This chain joins TRBV27 and TRBJ2-5; TRBD1 agrees at 7 bases. The CDR3 runs to 13 residues. CDR1 and CDR2 (germline): MNHEY, SMNVEV (reference sequence). The J segment lost 4 bases and the V segment lost 6 bases, leaving 5 bases of the junction unmatched. Here the CDR3 reads CASRPAGGETQYF. The CDR3 bases are TGTGCCAGCAGACCCGCAGGGGGAGAGACCCAGTACTTC.

The V gene is TRBV4-1, the J gene TRBJ2-3; 9 bases map to TRBD1. The CDR3 sequence is 15 residues long. V shed 4 bases, J shed 3 bases, and the junction held 5 bases outside the gene matches. Per the germline V gene, CDR1 is MGHRA and CDR2 is YSYEKL. This CDR3 reads CASSPGTGSTDTQYF. For the CDR3, the DNA is TGCGCCAGCAGCCCGGGGACAGGGAGTACAGATACGCAGTATTTT.

Written as DNA, the CDR3 is TGTGCCAGCAGCCAGACTGGACAGTCTCAAGAGACCCAGTACTTC. Its translation is CASSQTGQSQETQYF. The J gene is TRBJ2-5, the V gene TRBV21-1; the table gives TRBD1 as D, unverified against the DNA. TRBV21-1 is a recognized pseudogene. This CDR3 comprises 15 residues.

This clone was counted once. In DNA, the CDR3 is TGTGCCAGCAGTTATCGGGGACTAAACGAGCAGTACTTC. Amino acid sequence: CASSYRGLNEQYF. The chain recombines TRBV6-5 with TRBJ2-7; 7 bases are a match to TRBD2. V trimming: 3 bases; J trimming: 5 bases; junction bases outside the gene matches: 4. In germline, CDR1 is MNHEY, CDR2 SVGAGI. The CDR3 loop spans 13 amino acids.

CDR3 sequence (DNA): TGTGCCAGCAGCGGGGTAGCCAGCTCCTACAATGAGCAGTTCTTC. Residues: CASSGVASSYNEQFF. The chain employs TRBV5-4 and TRBJ2-1; unclear D gene. Trimming took 4 bases from V and 0 from J, leaving 11 bases between them. The CDR3 runs 15 residues. The germline V gene encodes CDR1 SGHNT and CDR2 YYREEE (reference sequence).

The rearrangement joins TRBV6-1 to TRBJ1-6; D is unresolved. The CDR3 length is 14 residues. Deletions cut 8 bases from V and 1 base from J, with 9 bases between. Germline CDR1 is MNHNS and CDR2 is SASEGT. CDR3 nucleotide sequence: TGTGCCAGCCATGACGGGTCCTATAATTCACCCCTCCACTTT. Its protein is CASHDGSYNSPLHF.

The chain couples TRBV6-4 to TRBJ2-7; TRBD1 matches 7 bases. V lost 4 bases and J lost 5; bases outside the gene matches: 14. The CDR3 is made up of 16 amino acids. Germline V gives CDR1 MRHNA, CDR2 SNTAGT. The CDR3 bases are TGTGCCAGCAGTGGAATCCGGGACAGCGTATTGAACGAGCAGTACTTC. Its protein is CASSGIRDSVLNEQYF.

The V and J genes are TRBV2 and TRBJ2-5; D gene uncertain. Trimming pared 6 bases from V and 1 base from J, leaving 15 bases between. Germline loops: CDR1 SNHLY, CDR2 FYNNEI. This CDR3 spans 15 amino acids. The CDR3 reads CASSPIEDGQETQYF. CDR3 nucleotides: TGTGCCAGCAGCCCTATAGAGGACGGCCAAGAGACCCAGTACTTC.

The chain couples TRBV7-2 to TRBJ2-1; 7 nucleotides match TRBD2. V lost 5 bases and J lost 0; bases outside the gene matches: 4. The CDR3 totals 15 residues. Germline V gives CDR1 SGHTA, CDR2 FQGNSA. The CDR3 protein is CASSVSGPSYNEQFF. CDR3 nucleotide sequence: TGTGCCAGCAGCGTTAGCGGGCCCTCCTACAATGAGCAGTTCTTC.

This clone came up once. The chain links TRBV7-9 to TRBJ2-7; 10 bases are a match to TRBD2. From germline, CDR1 is SEHNR and CDR2 FQNEAQ (reference sequence). The CDR3 length is 16 residues. V was pared by 5 bases and J by 6 bases, with 13 bases of the junction left unmatched. The CDR3 sequence is CASSLGGLAGVREQYF. In nucleotides, the CDR3 is TGTGCCAGCAGCCTCGGAGGGCTAGCGGGAGTTCGCGAGCAGTACTTC. Using reference TRBV7-9 and TRBJ2-7 for the parts outside the CDR3, the full variable domain is DTGVSQNPRHKITKRGQNVTFRCDPISEHNRLYWYRQTLGQGPEFLTYFQNEAQLEKSRLLSDRFSAERPKGSFSTLEIQRTEQGDSAMYLCASSLGGLAGVREQYFGPGTRLTVT.

V usage is TRBV5-6 and J usage is TRBJ1-5; D might be TRBD1 (6 bases). CDR3 size: 15 residues. Per the germline V gene, CDR1 is SGHDT and CDR2 is YYEEEE. Deletions cut 4 bases from V and 5 bases from J, with 16 bases between. The CDR3 coding sequence is TGTGCCAGCAGCATACAGGGTAGAGGTCATCAGCCCCAGCATTTT. This codes for CASSIQGRGHQPQHF.